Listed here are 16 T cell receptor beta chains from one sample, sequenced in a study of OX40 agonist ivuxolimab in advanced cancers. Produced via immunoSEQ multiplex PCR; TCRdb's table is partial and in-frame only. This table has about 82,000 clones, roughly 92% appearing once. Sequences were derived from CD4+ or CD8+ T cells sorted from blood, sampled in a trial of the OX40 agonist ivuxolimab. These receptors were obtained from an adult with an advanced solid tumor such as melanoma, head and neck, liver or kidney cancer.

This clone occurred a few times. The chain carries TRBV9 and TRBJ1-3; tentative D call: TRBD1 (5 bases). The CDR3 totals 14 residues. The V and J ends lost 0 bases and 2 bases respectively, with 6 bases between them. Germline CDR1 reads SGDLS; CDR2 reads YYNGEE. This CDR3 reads CASSVEGTGNTIYF. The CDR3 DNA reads TGTGCCAGCAGCGTAGAGGGGACTGGAAACACCATATATTTT.

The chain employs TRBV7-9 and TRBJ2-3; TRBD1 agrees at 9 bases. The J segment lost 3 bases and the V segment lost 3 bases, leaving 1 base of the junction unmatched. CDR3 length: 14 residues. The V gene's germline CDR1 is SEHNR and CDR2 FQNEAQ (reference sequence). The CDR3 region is CASSFDRGTDTQYF. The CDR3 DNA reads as TGTGCCAGCAGCTTCGACAGGGGGACAGATACGCAGTATTTT.

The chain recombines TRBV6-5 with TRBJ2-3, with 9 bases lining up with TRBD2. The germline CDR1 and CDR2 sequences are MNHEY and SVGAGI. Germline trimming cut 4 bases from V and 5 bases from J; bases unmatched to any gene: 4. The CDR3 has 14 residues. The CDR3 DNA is TGTGCCAGCAGTTTTCGGACTAGCGAAGATACGCAGTATTTT. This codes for CASSFRTSEDTQYF.

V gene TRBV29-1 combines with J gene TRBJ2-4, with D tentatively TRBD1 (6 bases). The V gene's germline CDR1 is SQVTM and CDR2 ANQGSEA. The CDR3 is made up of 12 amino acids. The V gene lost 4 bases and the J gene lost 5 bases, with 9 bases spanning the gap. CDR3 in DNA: TGCAGCGTTGCAGGGGACCAAAACATTCAGTACTTC. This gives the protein CSVAGDQNIQYF.

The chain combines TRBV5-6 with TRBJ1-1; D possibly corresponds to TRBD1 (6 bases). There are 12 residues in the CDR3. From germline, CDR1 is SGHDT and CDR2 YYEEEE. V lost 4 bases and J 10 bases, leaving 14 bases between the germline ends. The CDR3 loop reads CASSPRTDLAFF. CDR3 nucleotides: TGTGCCAGCAGCCCCCGGACAGATCTAGCTTTCTTT.

The CDR3 DNA reads TGTGCGGGGGCCGCGAAAGGGGGCTACACCTTC. Encoded protein: CAGAAKGGYTF. The V call is TRBV7-9, the J call TRBJ1-2, with D maybe TRBD1 (6 bases). CDR1 and CDR2 (germline): SEHNR, FQNEAQ (reference sequence). The CDR3 is 11 residues long.

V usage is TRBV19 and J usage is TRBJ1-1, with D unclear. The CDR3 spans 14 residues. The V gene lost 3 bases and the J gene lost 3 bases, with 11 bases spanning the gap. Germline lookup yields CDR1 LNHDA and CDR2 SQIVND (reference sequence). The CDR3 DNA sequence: TGTGCCAGTAGTATGCTCACAAGGGACACTGAAGCTTTCTTT. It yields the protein CASSMLTRDTEAFF. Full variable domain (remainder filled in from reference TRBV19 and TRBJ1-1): DGGITQSPKYLFRKEGQNVTLSCEQNLNHDAMYWYRQDPGQGLRLIYYSQIVNDFQKGDIAEGYSVSREKKESFPLTVTSAQKNPTAFYLCASSMLTRDTEAFFGQGTRLTVV.

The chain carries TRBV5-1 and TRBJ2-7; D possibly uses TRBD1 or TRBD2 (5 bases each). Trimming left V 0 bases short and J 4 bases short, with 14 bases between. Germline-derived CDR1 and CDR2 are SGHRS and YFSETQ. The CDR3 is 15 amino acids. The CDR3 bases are TGCGCCAGCAGCTTGGATACGGGACGGAGTTACGAGCAGTACTTC. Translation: CASSLDTGRSYEQYF.

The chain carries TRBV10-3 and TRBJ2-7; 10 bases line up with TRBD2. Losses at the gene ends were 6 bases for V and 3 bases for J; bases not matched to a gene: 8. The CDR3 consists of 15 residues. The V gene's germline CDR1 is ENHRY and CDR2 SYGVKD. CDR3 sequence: CAISSPSGGIYEQYF. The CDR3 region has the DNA TGTGCCATCAGCAGCCCTAGCGGGGGAATCTACGAGCAGTACTTC.

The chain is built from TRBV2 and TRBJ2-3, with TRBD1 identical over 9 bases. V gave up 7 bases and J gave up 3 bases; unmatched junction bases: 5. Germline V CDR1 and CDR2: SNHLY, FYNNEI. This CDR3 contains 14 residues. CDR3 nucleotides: TGTGCCAGCACCTGGGACAGGGCGACAGATACGCAGTATTTT. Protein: CASTWDRATDTQYF.

Here the CDR3 reads CASSSRDSRSYNSPLHF. In nucleotides, the CDR3 is TGTGCCAGCAGCTCACGGGACAGCCGCTCCTATAATTCACCCCTCCACTTT. The V call is TRBV7-9, the J call TRBJ1-6; 7 bases fit TRBD1. Germline CDR1 SEHNR, CDR2 FQNEAQ (reference sequence). J was trimmed by 0 bases and V by 4 bases; bases with no gene match: 6. The length of the CDR3 is 17 residues.

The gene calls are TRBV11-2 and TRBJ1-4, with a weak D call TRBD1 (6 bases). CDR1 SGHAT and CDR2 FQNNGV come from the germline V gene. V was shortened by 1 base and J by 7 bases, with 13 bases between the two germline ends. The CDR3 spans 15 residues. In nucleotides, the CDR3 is TGTGCCAGCAGCTTAGGATGGACAGAGGGTGAAAAACTGTTTTTT. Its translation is CASSLGWTEGEKLFF.

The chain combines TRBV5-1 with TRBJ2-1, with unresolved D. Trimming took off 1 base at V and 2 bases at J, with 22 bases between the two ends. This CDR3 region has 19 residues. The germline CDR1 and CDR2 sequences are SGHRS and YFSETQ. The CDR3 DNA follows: TGCGCCAGCAGCTTGTTTCCACTAACACAAACACGCCCCTACAATGAGCAGTTCTTC. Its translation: CASSLFPLTQTRPYNEQFF.

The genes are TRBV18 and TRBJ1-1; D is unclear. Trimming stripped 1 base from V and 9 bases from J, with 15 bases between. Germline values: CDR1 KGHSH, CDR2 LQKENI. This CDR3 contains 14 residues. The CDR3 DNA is TGTGCCAGCTCACCACTCCCGGACGGTAACCAAGCTTTCTTT. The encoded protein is CASSPLPDGNQAFF.

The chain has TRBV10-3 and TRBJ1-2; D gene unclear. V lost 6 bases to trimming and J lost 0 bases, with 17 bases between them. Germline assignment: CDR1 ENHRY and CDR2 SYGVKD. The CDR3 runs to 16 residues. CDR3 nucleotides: TGTGCCATCAGGAAGTCCGGCCCCGACGCTAACTATGGCTACACCTTC. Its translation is CAIRKSGPDANYGYTF.

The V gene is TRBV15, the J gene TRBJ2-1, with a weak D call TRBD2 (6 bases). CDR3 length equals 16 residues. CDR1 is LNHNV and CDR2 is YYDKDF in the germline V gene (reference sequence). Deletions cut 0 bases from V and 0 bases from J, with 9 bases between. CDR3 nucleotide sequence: TGTGCCACCAGCAGAGAGTACGGGAGCTCCTACAATGAGCAGTTCTTC. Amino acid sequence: CATSREYGSSYNEQFF.